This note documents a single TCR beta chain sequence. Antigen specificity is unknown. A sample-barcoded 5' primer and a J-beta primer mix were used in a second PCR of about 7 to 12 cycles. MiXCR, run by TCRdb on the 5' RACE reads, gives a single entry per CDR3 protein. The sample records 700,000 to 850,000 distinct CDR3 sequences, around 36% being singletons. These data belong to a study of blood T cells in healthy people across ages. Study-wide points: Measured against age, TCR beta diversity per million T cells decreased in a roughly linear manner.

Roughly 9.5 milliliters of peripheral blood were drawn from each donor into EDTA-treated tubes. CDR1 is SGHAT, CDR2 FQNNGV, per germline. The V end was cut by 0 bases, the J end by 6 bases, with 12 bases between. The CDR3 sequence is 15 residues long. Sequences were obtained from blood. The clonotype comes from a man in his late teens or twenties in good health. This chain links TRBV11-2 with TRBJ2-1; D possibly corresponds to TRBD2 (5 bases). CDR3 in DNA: TGTGCCAGCAGCTTAGACCGGGGATCATTCAATGAGCAGTTCTTC. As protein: CASSLDRGSFNEQFF.